Following are 3 T cell receptor beta chains from one sample sequenced in a study of response to subunit inactivated influenza vaccine. TCRdb independently ran MiXCR on the RT-PCR reads; one entry per CDR3 protein. Among 600,000 to 850,000 distinct CDR3 sequences, 11% to 15% were seen once, and the ten largest hold approximately 7.6%. Sequenced material: PBMCs from blood, taken about 14 days before vaccination. The receptors stem from a man aged 45-60 years who received an inactivated influenza vaccine.

V and J are TRBV20-1 and TRBJ2-1, with TRBD2 matching 9 bases. The CDR3 sequence is 16 residues long. J was trimmed by 4 bases and V by 6 bases; bases with no gene match: 13. The germline CDR1 and CDR2 sequences are DFQATT and SNEGSKA (reference sequence). The CDR3 nucleotides read TGCAGTGCCCGCCAAGGCGGGAGGGCCGAATACAATGAGCAGTTCTTC. Translation: CSARQGGRAEYNEQFF.

In DNA, the CDR3 is TGCAGTGCTAGAGATCCCGGCAGCACAGATACGCAGTATTTT. Its translation: CSARDPGSTDTQYF. The chain employs TRBV20-1 and TRBJ2-3; D is unclear. V lost 0 bases, J lost 0 bases, and 7 bases lay in between. Germline lookup yields CDR1 DFQATT and CDR2 SNEGSKA (reference sequence). CDR3 length equals 14 residues.

There are a few counts of this clonotype. V gene TRBV30 combines with J gene TRBJ2-1, with D uncertain. The CDR3 is 13 amino acids. Per germline, CDR1 GTSNPN and CDR2 SVGIG (reference sequence). The V end lost 2 bases, the J end lost 2 bases, and 7 bases lay between the germline ends. The chain's CDR3 is CAWSFTPYNEQFF. Written as DNA, the CDR3 is TGTGCCTGGAGTTTCACCCCCTACAATGAGCAGTTCTTC.